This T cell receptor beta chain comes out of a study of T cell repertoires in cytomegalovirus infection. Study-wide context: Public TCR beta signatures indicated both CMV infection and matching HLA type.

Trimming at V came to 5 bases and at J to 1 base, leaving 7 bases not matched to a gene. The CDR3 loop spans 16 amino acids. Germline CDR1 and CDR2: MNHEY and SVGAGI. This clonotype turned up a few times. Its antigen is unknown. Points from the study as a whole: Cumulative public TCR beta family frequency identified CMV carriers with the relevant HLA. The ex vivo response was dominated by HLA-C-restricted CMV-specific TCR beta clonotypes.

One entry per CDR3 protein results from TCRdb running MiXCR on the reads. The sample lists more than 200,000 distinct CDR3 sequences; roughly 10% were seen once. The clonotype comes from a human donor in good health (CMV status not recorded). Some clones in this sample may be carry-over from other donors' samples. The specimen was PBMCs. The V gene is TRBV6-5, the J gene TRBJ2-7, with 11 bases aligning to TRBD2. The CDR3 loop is CASSARTSGSSYEQYF. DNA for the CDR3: TGTGCCAGCAGTGCGCGGACTAGCGGGTCGTCCTACGAGCAGTACTTC.